This T cell receptor (beta chain) is from a study of OX40 agonist ivuxolimab in advanced cancers. On the study more broadly: An agonistic human IgG2 monoclonal antibody against OX40 (CD134) was given.

Whole-study results and caveats: With doses of 0.1-3.0 mg/kg, partial responders showed among the lowest clonal expansion.

With respect to this clone: What it recognizes is unknown.

Assay: immunoSEQ multiplex PCR; the TCRdb copy retains only in-frame clones and omits some. The sample records some 30,000 clones, around nine tenths being singletons. The CDR3 loop spans 19 amino acids. V was pared by 0 bases and J by 0 bases, with 18 bases between. Germline V lookup: CDR1 SGHTA, CDR2 FQGTGA. The rearrangement links TRBV7-3 to TRBJ2-1; tentatively, D is TRBD1 or TRBD2 (5 bases each). The input for sequencing was CD4+ or CD8+ T cells sorted from blood, taken in a trial of the OX40 agonist ivuxolimab. The receptor's source is an adult with an advanced solid tumor such as melanoma, head and neck, liver or kidney cancer. The CDR3 protein is CASSLTGASSLSSYNEQFF. The CDR3 coding sequence is TGTGCCAGCAGCTTAACCGGGGCTAGTAGCCTTAGCTCCTACAATGAGCAGTTCTTC.